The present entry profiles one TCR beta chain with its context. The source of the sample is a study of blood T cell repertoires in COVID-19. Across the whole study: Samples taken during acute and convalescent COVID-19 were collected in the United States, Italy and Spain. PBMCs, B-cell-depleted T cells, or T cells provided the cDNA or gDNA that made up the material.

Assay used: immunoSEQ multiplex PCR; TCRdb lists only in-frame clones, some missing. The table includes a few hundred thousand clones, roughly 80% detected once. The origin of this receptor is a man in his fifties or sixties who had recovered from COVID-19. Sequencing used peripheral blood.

The CDR3 DNA is TGTGCCAGTAGTATACGGGCAGGGAAAACCGGGGAGCTGTTTTTT. Its protein product is CASSIRAGKTGELFF. The chain combines TRBV19 with TRBJ2-2, with a weak D call TRBD1 (5 bases). Germline CDR1 and CDR2: LNHDA and SQIVND (reference sequence). The V end was cut by 2 bases, the J end by 5 bases, with 12 bases between. The CDR3 loop spans 15 amino acids. Based on the CDR3 plus reference TRBV19 and TRBJ2-2, the full variable domain is DGGITQSPKYLFRKEGQNVTLSCEQNLNHDAMYWYRQDPGQGLRLIYYSQIVNDFQKGDIAEGYSVSREKKESFPLTVTSAQKNPTAFYLCASSIRAGKTGELFFGEGSRLTVL.